This T cell receptor beta chain derives from a study of T cell repertoires in cytomegalovirus infection. Study in general: Public TCR beta signatures marked donors with CMV infection and the matching HLA. The study, taken as a whole, reports: Adding up the frequency of public TCR beta families identified people who carried CMV plus the relevant HLA. What dominated the ex vivo response were HLA-C-restricted CMV-specific TCR beta clonotypes.

V lost 2 bases and J lost 4; bases outside the gene matches: 10. Looked up from germline, CDR1 is MDHEN and CDR2 is SYDVKM. The CDR3 spans 16 residues. TCRdb re-analysed the reads in MiXCR, keeping a single row per CDR3 protein. This table holds about 250,000 distinct CDR3 sequences, over 15% found once. Note on this clonotype: Its specificity is unknown.

The gene calls are TRBV28 and TRBJ2-7, with 8 bases that match TRBD1. Sequencing was performed on CD8+ T cells from PBMCs. This receptor was identified in a human donor in good health (CMV status not recorded). Some clones in this sample may be carry-over from other donors' samples. The CDR3 DNA is TGTGCCAGCAGTTTAAAGTTCCCAGGGGGCTGGTACGAGCAGTACTTC. It is translated as CASSLKFPGGWYEQYF.